This passage covers 27 T cell receptor beta chains from one sample sequenced in a study of blood T cell repertoires in COVID-19. Clones were read by immunoSEQ multiplex PCR, and TCRdb kept only the in-frame ones, dropping some. In the table there are 85,000 to 100,000 clones, 79% of which are singletons. The material sequenced was peripheral blood. The receptors derive from a woman aged 80 or over with active or convalescent COVID-19.

This clone was seen just once. The CDR3 reads CASSPSGGQETQYF. The CDR3 DNA sequence: TGTGCCAGCTCCCCCTCAGGGGGCCAAGAGACCCAGTACTTC. V and J are TRBV18 and TRBJ2-5, with 7 bases matching TRBD1. This CDR3 is built from 14 residues. Germline V gene lookup returns CDR1 KGHSH and CDR2 LQKENI. V shed 6 bases and J 1 base; nucleotides not matched to a gene: 5.

The gene calls are TRBV11-1 and TRBJ1-2; 8 nucleotides match TRBD1. The CDR3 spans 15 residues. Trimming cost V 0 bases and J 6 bases; bases outside gene matches: 6. Germline assignment: CDR1 SGHAT and CDR2 FQDESV (reference sequence). The CDR3 loop reads CASSLAGQERHGYTF. CDR3 DNA: TGTGCCAGCAGCTTAGCGGGACAGGAACGTCATGGCTACACCTTC.

The chain combines TRBV14 with TRBJ1-4; 9 positions agree with TRBD1. V lost 5 bases and J lost 7; bases outside the gene matches: 8. The CDR3 covers 15 residues. Looked up from germline, CDR1 is SGHDN and CDR2 is FVKESK. The CDR3: CASSYDRGRREKLFF. DNA for the CDR3: TGTGCCAGCAGCTACGACAGGGGGAGGCGTGAAAAACTGTTTTTT.

This clone was seen only once. The V gene is TRBV5-1, the J gene TRBJ2-7; D is perhaps TRBD1 (5 bases). The germline gives CDR1 SGHRS, CDR2 YFSETQ. This CDR3 is 15 amino acids long. Trimming took 7 bases from V and 3 from J, leaving 20 bases between them. CDR3 nucleotides: TGCGCCAGCCCCCCAGGGCAGACGCAGGTCTACGAGCAGTACTTC. Its protein is CASPPGQTQVYEQYF.

The J gene is TRBJ2-1, the V gene TRBV4-3, with 9 bases fitting TRBD2. The CDR3 length is 17 residues. From germline, CDR1 is LGHNA and CDR2 YSLEER. Germline trimming cut 1 base from V and 10 bases from J; bases unmatched to any gene: 14. CDR3 nucleotide sequence: TGCGCCAGCAGCCAAGTACTAGCGGGCGCCTCCTCCGGAGAGCAGTTCTTC. Translating it yields CASSQVLAGASSGEQFF.

V and J are TRBV18 and TRBJ2-2; no firm D call. Germline lookup yields CDR1 KGHSH and CDR2 LQKENI. V was pared by 2 bases and J by 1 base, with 5 bases between. The CDR3 is 14 residues long. The CDR3 spells CASSPGRNTGELFF. As DNA, the CDR3 is TGTGCCAGCTCACCAGGGCGGAACACCGGGGAGCTGTTTTTT.

This clone was counted a few times. The chain joins TRBV11-2 to TRBJ2-7, with 11 positions matching TRBD2. Germline CDR1 is SGHAT and CDR2 is FQNNGV. The CDR3 contains 19 residues. The ends lost 5 bases at V and 6 bases at J; junction bases unmatched: 21. CDR3 nucleotides: TGTGCCAGCAGCGTCTTAGGATTGTTGGGTAGCGGGAGGGCCAGCGAGCAGTACTTC. Translating it yields CASSVLGLLGSGRASEQYF.

The V and J genes are TRBV5-1 and TRBJ2-7; 8 positions agree with TRBD1. This CDR3 has 16 residues. The germline V gene encodes CDR1 SGHRS and CDR2 YFSETQ. V was pared by 4 bases and J by 3 bases, with 12 bases of the junction left unmatched. CDR3 bases: TGCGCCAGCAGCCATCTAGACAGGGGATCAAACTACGAGCAGTACTTC. Translated, it gives CASSHLDRGSNYEQYF.

The gene calls are TRBV7-9 and TRBJ1-1; possible D gene TRBD1, 6 bases. Germline V gene data show CDR1 as SEHNR and CDR2 as FQNEAQ (reference sequence). The CDR3 has 16 residues. Trimming took 7 bases from V and 1 from J, leaving 19 bases between them. CDR3 protein: CASTLKGTGSNTEAFF. The CDR3, as DNA: TGTGCCAGCACCCTAAAAGGCACAGGGTCGAACACTGAAGCTTTCTTT.

This clone is a singleton in its sample. The rearrangement joins TRBV4-3 to TRBJ1-4; D call uncertain. V was clipped by 0 bases and J by 13 bases, with 15 bases between them. The CDR3 is 14 residues long. Looked up from germline, CDR1 is LGHNA and CDR2 is YSLEER. The CDR3 loop is CASSQEHRSLGLFF. CDR3 nucleotides: TGCGCCAGCAGCCAAGAACACCGGAGCCTAGGACTGTTTTTT.

This clone was counted only a few times. Other DNA sequences in this specimen translate into the identical CDR3. The rearrangement uses TRBV2 and TRBJ2-7; 13 positions match TRBD2. This CDR3 has 15 amino acids. Trimming at V came to 6 bases and at J to 4 bases, leaving 6 bases not matched to a gene. Germline values: CDR1 SNHLY, CDR2 FYNNEI. The CDR3 sequence is CASSETSGRRYEQYF. CDR3 DNA: TGTGCCAGCAGCGAGACTAGCGGGAGGAGGTACGAGCAGTACTTC.

V and J are TRBV27 and TRBJ2-7; 9 bases map to TRBD2. The CDR3 covers 11 residues. CDR1 and CDR2 from the germline V gene are MNHEY and SMNVEV (reference sequence). V lost 7 bases to trimming and J lost 12 bases; unmatched junction nucleotides: 7. In nucleotides, the CDR3 is TGTGCCAGCAATCCGACAGCGGGAGGGTACTTC. Its translation is CASNPTAGGYF.

This clone was seen a handful of times. The chain uses TRBV9 and TRBJ1-3, with 9 bases fitting TRBD1. CDR1 and CDR2 (germline): SGDLS, YYNGEE. The CDR3 covers 15 residues. With 3 bases clipped from V and 4 bases from J, the junction kept 5 bases outside the gene matches. As DNA, the CDR3 is TGTGCCAGCAGCGCACAGGGGGCGAGGGGAAACACCATATATTTT. This translates into CASSAQGARGNTIYF.

The chain is built from TRBV5-6 and TRBJ2-3; D call uncertain. CDR1 and CDR2 (germline): SGHDT, YYEEEE. There are 13 residues in the CDR3. V was trimmed by 0 bases and J by 5 bases, leaving 7 bases between them. CDR3 DNA sequence: TGTGCCAGCAGCTTGGGACATATAGATACGCAGTATTTT. It is translated as CASSLGHIDTQYF.

The V call is TRBV24-1, the J call TRBJ2-5; D is ambiguous. The CDR3 spans 13 residues. V was pared by 5 bases and J by 4 bases, with 10 bases between. Germline-derived CDR1 and CDR2 are KGHDR and SFDVKD. The CDR3 nucleotides read TGTGCCACCAGTGCACCTATCTCAGAGACCCAGTACTTC. It is translated as CATSAPISETQYF.

In regard to this clone: The germline gene is not matched at one end of the junction; a read error may be the cause. The DNA for the CDR3 is TGTGCCAGCAGTGAAGCTGGGACAGTCTATAGCTACACCTTC. This gives the protein CASSEAGTVYSYTF. This sequence joins TRBV6-1 and TRBJ1-2; 7 bases line up with TRBD1. Per the germline V gene, CDR1 is MNHNS and CDR2 is SASEGT. The CDR3 spans 14 residues.

The CDR3 nucleotides are TGTGCCAGCAGCCGGGGTAGCGGGGATCCGAACTCCTACGAGCAGTACTTC. Its protein product is CASSRGSGDPNSYEQYF. This chain uses TRBV9 with TRBJ2-7; 8 nucleotides match TRBD2. V trimming: 4 bases; J trimming: 0 bases; junction bases outside the gene matches: 12. CDR3 length equals 17 residues. Germline CDR1 and CDR2: SGDLS and YYNGEE.

The rearrangement links TRBV18 to TRBJ2-3; TRBD2 agrees at 12 bases. Germline lookup yields CDR1 KGHSH and CDR2 LQKENI. The CDR3 consists of 15 residues. V gave up 4 bases and J gave up 6 bases; unmatched junction bases: 5. CDR3 DNA: TGTGCCAGCTCACAGGCTAGCGGGAGGGCCGATACGCAGTATTTT. It codes for CASSQASGRADTQYF. The full variable domain, rest sourced from reference TRBV18 and TRBJ2-3, is NAGVMQNPRHLVRRRGQEARLRCSPMKGHSHVYWYRQLPEEGLKFMVYLQKENIIDESGMPKERFSAEFPKEGPSILRIQQVVRGDSAAYFCASSQASGRADTQYFGPGTRLTVL.

In this sample, this clone turned up a few times. The rearrangement joins TRBV28 to TRBJ2-2; maybe TRBD1 (6 bases). Trimming stripped 9 bases from V and 4 bases from J, with 15 bases between. Germline CDR1 MDHEN, CDR2 SYDVKM. This CDR3 is 14 amino acids long. CDR3 protein: CASEKGGSTGELFF. The CDR3 coding sequence is TGTGCCAGTGAAAAAGGGGGTAGCACCGGGGAGCTGTTTTTT.

The CDR3 region has the DNA TGTGCCAGCAGTGTCGGACAGCGCAATCAGCCCCAGCATTTT. Translated, it gives CASSVGQRNQPQHF. The chain recombines TRBV2 with TRBJ1-5; possibly TRBD1 for D (6 bases). Germline V gene data show CDR1 as SNHLY and CDR2 as FYNNEI. The CDR3 covers 14 residues. V was clipped by 4 bases and J by 2 bases, with 9 bases between them.

CDR3 nucleotide sequence: TGCGCCAGCAGCCTCTGGACTAGAGCCCAAGAGACCCAGTACTTC. It encodes CASSLWTRAQETQYF. The chain links TRBV5-1 to TRBJ2-5; 7 nucleotides line up with TRBD2. Germline V lookup: CDR1 SGHRS, CDR2 YFSETQ. The V and J ends lost 4 bases and 1 base, in that order; junction bases with no gene match: 7. The CDR3 has 15 residues.

V usage is TRBV29-1 and J usage is TRBJ2-1; TRBD1 is a possible D gene (6 bases). The CDR3 loop spans 13 amino acids. V was shortened by 7 bases and J by 4 bases, with 14 bases between the two germline ends. CDR1 and CDR2 (germline): SQVTM, ANQGSEA. CDR3 region: CSAQLGQYNEQFF. DNA for the CDR3: TGCAGCGCCCAACTTGGACAGTACAATGAGCAGTTCTTC.

This clone was seen a single time. V and J are TRBV10-1 and TRBJ1-1; TRBD1 is a possible D gene (5 bases). The CDR3 covers 13 residues. Deletions cut 3 bases from V and 9 bases from J, with 14 bases between. CDR1 is WNHNN and CDR2 is SYGVQD in the germline V gene (reference sequence). DNA for the CDR3: TGCGCCAGCAGTGATGACCGGTGGGGCCAAGCTTTCTTT. Translated, it gives CASSDDRWGQAFF.

This chain joins TRBV18 and TRBJ1-3, with D tentatively TRBD1 (6 bases). Germline CDR1 reads KGHSH; CDR2 reads LQKENI. V lost 6 bases, J lost 0 bases, and 9 bases lay in between. There are 14 residues in the CDR3. The CDR3 DNA reads as TGTGCCAGCTCGACACAGGGCTCTGGAAACACCATATATTTT. This sequence encodes CASSTQGSGNTIYF. The whole variable domain, remainder taken from reference TRBV18 and TRBJ1-3, is NAGVMQNPRHLVRRRGQEARLRCSPMKGHSHVYWYRQLPEEGLKFMVYLQKENIIDESGMPKERFSAEFPKEGPSILRIQQVVRGDSAAYFCASSTQGSGNTIYFGEGSWLTVV.

This chain joins TRBV6-2 or TRBV6-3 and TRBJ2-1; TRBD2 matches 15 bases. J was trimmed by 8 bases and V by 4 bases; bases with no gene match: 6. The CDR3 is 16 amino acids. Germline V gene data show CDR1 as MNHEY and CDR2 as SVGEGT. The CDR3 is CASSWTSGRAVYEQFF. As DNA, the CDR3 is TGTGCCAGCAGTTGGACTAGCGGGAGGGCCGTTTATGAGCAGTTCTTC.

This chain links TRBV5-1 with TRBJ2-1; TRBD2 aligns across 9 bases. Losses at the gene ends were 3 bases for V and 6 bases for J; bases not matched to a gene: 10. This CDR3 contains 16 residues. CDR1 is SGHRS and CDR2 is YFSETQ in the germline V gene. The CDR3 reads CASSSLGTSRINEQFF. The CDR3 DNA is TGCGCCAGCAGCTCCCTTGGGACTAGCCGGATCAATGAGCAGTTCTTC.

The chain couples TRBV20-1 to TRBJ1-5, with D uncertain. V was cut by 3 bases and J by 4 bases, with 10 bases left in between. Germline values: CDR1 DFQATT, CDR2 SNEGSKA (reference sequence). The CDR3 consists of 13 residues. CDR3 nucleotides: TGCAGTGCTAGTAAATCTCTTAATCAGCCCCAGCATTTT. It codes for CSASKSLNQPQHF.